This T cell receptor (beta chain) comes out of a study of Ad26.COV2.S vaccination and SARS-CoV-2 variants (dated by TCRdb to the early 2020s). For the study in its entirety: Vaccine-arm donors were drawn from COV1001, a multicentre, randomized, double-blind, placebo-controlled phase I-IIa trial of Ad26.COV2.S in healthy adults. Ad26.COV2.S was administered intramuscularly at a dose of 5x10^10 or 1x10^11 viral particles, either as one shot or as two shots given 56 days apart. TCRbeta repertoire sequencing served as the tool for gauging how specific and how broad the SARS-CoV-2-reactive T cell receptors were following Ad26.COV2.S vaccination. The TCR-sequenced set comprised around 30 samples: approximately 19 Ad26.COV2.S vaccine recipients, 5 placebo recipients and 8 SARS-CoV-2 convalescent individuals. Participants in the trial were split at random into five groups of five each, receiving low-dose or high-dose Ad26.COV2.S once or twice, or else placebo on both occasions. Investigators remained blinded to trial group allocation during experiments and outcome assessment. Overall results and qualifications from the work: Ad26.COV2.S recipients had higher spike-specific TCR breadth than placebo recipients (P = 0.0014). Comparing responses between vaccine doses or regimens was not something the study was powered to do. After vaccination, substantial breadth of spike-specific CD8+ and CD4+ T cell responses was reported. The authors noted that total T cell responses may have been underestimated by the TCR breadth and depth analyses. Non-spike TCR breadth was comparable between vaccine and placebo recipients, consistent with the vaccine containing only spike.

About this clone itself: This receptor's antigen is unknown. There are no base qualities to consult, and no much larger clone falls within one base.

Explained via the paper, the treatment or condition label denotes: about 20 received Ad26.COV2.S at low or high dose, single or two shots; five or six received placebo; per-sample allocation not given. Repertoires of vaccine and placebo recipients were sequenced from samples taken on day 63 after the first injection. In Cohort 1b, about two dozen adults aged 18-55 years were enrolled at a single site in Boston, USA, between 29 July and 7 August 2020. Ad26.COV2.S consisted of a replication-incompetent adenovirus type 26 vector by which a prefusion-stabilized SARS-CoV-2 spike protein from the original Wuhan strain was expressed. The immunoSEQ Assay was the method used to sequence TCRbeta CDR3 regions. After extraction, genomic DNA underwent amplification by bias-controlled multiplex PCR, followed by high-throughput sequencing. The authors processed their data as follows. To quantify the absolute abundance of every unique TCRbeta CDR3 region, sequences were collapsed and filtered. Usable DNA was measured by amplifying reference genes present in all nucleated cells, and TCRbeta template counts were normalized to that usable DNA to estimate T cell fraction. Repertoire TCRs were annotated as SARS-CoV-2-specific when V gene, CDR3 amino acid sequence and J gene were exactly matched to a known reactive TCR set. MIRA supplied the reference SARS-CoV-2 TCR set, which was filtered for enrichment in COVID-19-positive ImmuneCODE repertoires so that public or cross-reactive TCRs were removed. Based on the MIRA antigens, annotated TCRs were further analysed at the level of specific ORF or position within ORF. Breadth was defined as the number of annotated unique rearrangements divided by the total number of unique productive rearrangements, and depth was defined as the summed frequency of the annotated unique rearrangements. Group comparisons of TCR breadth used two-sided Wilcoxon rank-sum tests. What TCRdb holds here is the immuneACCESS table cut down to in-frame rearrangements. Part of the clones is not present; checked against another copy, under half of the missing clones reflect an unresolved V gene, and the others are unexplained. V and J calls and clone size follow that table, whereas D and trimming were derived from the DNA. Across this sample there are about 680,000 clones, with around 92% seen only once. Nearly 1.5% of the sample belongs to the ten largest clones.

The source was peripheral blood, collected in a trial of Ad26.COV2.S vaccine versus placebo. The source of this sequence is a person aged 18-60 years who received the Ad26.COV2.S COVID-19 vaccine or a placebo.

The CDR3 in this case is CASSQSGSSPGELFF. The DNA is as follows: TGTGCCAGCAGCCAAAGCGGGAGCTCACCCGGGGAGCTGTTTTTT. In this chain, TRBV4-2 is recombined with TRBJ2-2; the central 8 bases match TRBD2. Reading from cysteine to phenylalanine, the CDR3 counts 15 amino acids. Of all the DNA, just the CDR3 is kept, 45 bases in frame from base 1. For this chain, trimming is 2 bases at the V end and 6 bases at the J end, and the number of junction bases without a gene match is 5. The germline V gene encodes CDR1 LGHNA and CDR2 YNFKEQ.